This T cell receptor beta chain was found in a study of blood T cell repertoires in COVID-19. Study-level background: T cells, B-cell-depleted T cells, or PBMCs supplied cDNA or gDNA.

Germline CDR1 is SNHLY and CDR2 is FYNNEI. CDR3 size: 13 residues. V was pared by 1 base and J by 0 bases, with 3 bases between. Profiled with immunoSEQ multiplex PCR; TCRdb holds only in-frame clones, not every one. The sample records approximately 130,000 clones, roughly 87% being singletons. The TCR sequence derives from a young man who had recovered from COVID-19. The chain uses TRBV2 and TRBJ1-1, with unresolved D. The sequenced material came from PBMCs or T cells enriched from blood (not recorded which). In DNA form, the CDR3 reads TGTGCCAGCAGTGAAGGAGTGAACACTGAAGCTTTCTTT. This encodes CASSEGVNTEAFF.